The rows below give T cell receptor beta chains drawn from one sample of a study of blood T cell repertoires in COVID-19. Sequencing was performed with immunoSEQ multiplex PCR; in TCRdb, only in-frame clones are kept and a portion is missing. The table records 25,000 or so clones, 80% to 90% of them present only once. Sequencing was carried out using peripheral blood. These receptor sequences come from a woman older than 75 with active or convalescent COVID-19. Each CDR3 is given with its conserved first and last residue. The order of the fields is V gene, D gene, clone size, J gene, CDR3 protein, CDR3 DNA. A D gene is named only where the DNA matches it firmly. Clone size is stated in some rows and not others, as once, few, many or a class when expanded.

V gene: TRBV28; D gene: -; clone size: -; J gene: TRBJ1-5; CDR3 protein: CASLGQLVNQPQHF; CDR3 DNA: TGTGCCAGCTTGGGGCAGCTAGTCAATCAGCCCCAGCATTTT
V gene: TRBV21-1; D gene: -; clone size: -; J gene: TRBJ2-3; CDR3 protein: CASSKTGLAETTDTQYF; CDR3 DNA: TGTGCCAGCAGCAAAACGGGACTAGCGGAAACCACAGATACGCAGTATTTT
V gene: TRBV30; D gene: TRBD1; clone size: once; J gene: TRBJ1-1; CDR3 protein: CAWSVWGAGQVTEAFF; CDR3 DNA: TGTGCCTGGAGTGTATGGGGCGCAGGACAGGTCACTGAAGCTTTCTTT
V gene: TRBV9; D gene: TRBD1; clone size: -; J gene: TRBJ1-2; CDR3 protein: CASSQSRDPDRGQNF; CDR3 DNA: TGTGCCAGCAGCCAGTCCCGAGATCCCGACAGGGGGCAAAACTTC
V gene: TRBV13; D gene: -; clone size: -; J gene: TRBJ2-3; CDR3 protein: CASSSPGLPRVDTQYF; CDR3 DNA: TGTGCCAGCAGCTCTCCGGGACTCCCTCGTGTAGATACGCAGTATTTT
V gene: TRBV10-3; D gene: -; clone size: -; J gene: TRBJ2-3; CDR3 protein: CAINPGRGSTDTQYF; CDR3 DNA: TGTGCCATCAACCCGGGGAGGGGGAGCACAGATACGCAGTATTTT
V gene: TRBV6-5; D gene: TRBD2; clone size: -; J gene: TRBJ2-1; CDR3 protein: CASSSLKRGRYNEQFF; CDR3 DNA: TGTGCCAGCAGTTCACTCAAGCGGGGGCGTTACAATGAGCAGTTCTTC
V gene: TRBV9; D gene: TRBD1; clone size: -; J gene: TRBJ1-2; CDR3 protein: CASSSSTGEGYTF; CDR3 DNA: TGTGCCAGCAGCTCCAGCACAGGGGAAGGCTACACCTTC
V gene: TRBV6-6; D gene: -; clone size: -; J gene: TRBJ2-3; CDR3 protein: CASSPRITGFDTQYF; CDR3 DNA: TGTGCCAGCAGCCCACGGATTACAGGGTTCGATACGCAGTATTTT
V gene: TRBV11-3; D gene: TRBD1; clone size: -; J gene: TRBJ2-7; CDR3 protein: CASSLGDREFYEQYF; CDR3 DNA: TGTGCCAGCAGCTTAGGGGACAGGGAGTTCTACGAGCAGTACTTC
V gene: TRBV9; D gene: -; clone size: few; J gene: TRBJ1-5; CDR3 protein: CASSVDPTITQPQHF; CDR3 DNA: TGTGCCAGCAGCGTAGACCCTACCATCACTCAGCCCCAGCATTTT
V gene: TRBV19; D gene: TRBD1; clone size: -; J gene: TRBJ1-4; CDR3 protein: CASSPARDRGMANEKLFF; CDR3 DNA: TGTGCCAGTAGCCCAGCCCGGGACAGGGGTATGGCTAATGAAAAACTGTTTTTT
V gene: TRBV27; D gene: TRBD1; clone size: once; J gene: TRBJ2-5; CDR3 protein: CASSLYRGAQETQYF; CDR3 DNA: TGTGCCAGCAGTCTATACAGGGGAGCGCAAGAGACCCAGTACTTC
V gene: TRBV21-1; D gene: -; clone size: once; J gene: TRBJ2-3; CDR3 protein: CASSSERAPGTDTQYF; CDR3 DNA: TGTGCCAGCAGCTCCGAGAGGGCCCCGGGCACAGATACGCAGTATTTT
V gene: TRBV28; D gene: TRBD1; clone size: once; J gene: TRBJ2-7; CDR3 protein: CASSFHGTAHYEQYF; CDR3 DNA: TGTGCCAGCAGTTTCCACGGGACAGCGCACTACGAGCAGTACTTC
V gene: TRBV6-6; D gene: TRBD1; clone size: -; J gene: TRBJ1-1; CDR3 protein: CASSYSGQGGTEAFF; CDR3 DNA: TGTGCCAGCAGTTACTCGGGACAGGGGGGCACTGAAGCTTTCTTT
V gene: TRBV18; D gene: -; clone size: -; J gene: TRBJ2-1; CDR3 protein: CASSLSRGQHNEQFF; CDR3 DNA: TGTGCCAGCTCATTGTCCCGGGGACAACACAATGAGCAGTTCTTC
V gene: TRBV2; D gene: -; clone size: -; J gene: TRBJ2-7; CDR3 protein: CASVSPSKQIFREQYF; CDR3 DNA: TGTGCCAGCGTCTCGCCCAGCAAACAGATCTTTAGGGAGCAGTACTTC
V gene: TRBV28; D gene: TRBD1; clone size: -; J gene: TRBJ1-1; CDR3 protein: CASSPSTGVVTEAFF; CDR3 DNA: TGTGCCAGCAGTCCCTCGACAGGGGTTGTCACTGAAGCTTTCTTT
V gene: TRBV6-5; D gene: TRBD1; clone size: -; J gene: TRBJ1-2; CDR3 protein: CASSGGQGASGYTF; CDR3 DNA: TGTGCCAGCAGCGGAGGACAGGGGGCCTCTGGCTACACCTTC
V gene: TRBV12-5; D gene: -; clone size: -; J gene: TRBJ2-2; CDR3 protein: CASGLQGANTGELFF; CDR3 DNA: TGTGCTAGTGGTTTGCAGGGTGCGAACACCGGGGAGCTGTTTTTT
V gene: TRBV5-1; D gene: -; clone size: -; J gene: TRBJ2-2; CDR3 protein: CASSLARGRGRAAGELFF; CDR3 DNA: TGCGCCAGCAGCTTGGCTAGAGGAAGAGGCAGGGCGGCCGGGGAGCTGTTTTTT
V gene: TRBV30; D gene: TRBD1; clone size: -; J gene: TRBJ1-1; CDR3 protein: CAWSVSGGINTEAFF; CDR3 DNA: TGTGCCTGGAGTGTATCAGGGGGCATTAACACTGAAGCTTTCTTT
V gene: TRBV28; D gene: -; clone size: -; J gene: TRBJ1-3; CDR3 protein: CASSLYPPPRSGNTIYF; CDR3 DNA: TGTGCCAGCAGTTTATACCCCCCCCCGCGGTCTGGAAACACCATATATTTT
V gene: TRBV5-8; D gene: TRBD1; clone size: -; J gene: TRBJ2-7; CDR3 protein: CASSLGNTDRGIHEQYF; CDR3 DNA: TGTGCCAGCAGCTTAGGTAATACCGACAGGGGAATTCACGAGCAGTACTTC
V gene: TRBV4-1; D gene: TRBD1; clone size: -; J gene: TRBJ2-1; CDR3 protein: CASSHRTGYGEQFF; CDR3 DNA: TGCGCCAGCAGCCACCGGACAGGGTATGGTGAGCAGTTCTTC
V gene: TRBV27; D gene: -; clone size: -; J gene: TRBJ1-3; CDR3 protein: CASSLKGPDSSGNTIYF; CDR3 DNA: TGTGCCAGCAGTTTGAAGGGGCCAGACAGCTCTGGAAACACCATATATTTT
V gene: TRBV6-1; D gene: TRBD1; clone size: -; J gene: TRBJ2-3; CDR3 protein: CASSEARGQTSTDTQYF; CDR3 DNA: TGTGCCAGCAGTGAAGCCCGGGGACAGACTAGCACAGATACGCAGTATTTT
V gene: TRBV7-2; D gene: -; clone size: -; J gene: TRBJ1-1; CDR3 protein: CASSPLGHLTQTEAFF; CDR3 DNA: TGTGCCAGCAGCCCGTTGGGACACCTAACCCAAACTGAAGCTTTCTTT
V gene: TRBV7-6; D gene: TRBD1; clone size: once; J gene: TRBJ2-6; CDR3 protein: CASSPRPTTTGGRTGANVLTF; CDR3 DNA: TGTGCCAGCAGCCCCCGTCCCACGACGACAGGGGGCAGAACTGGGGCCAACGTCCTGACTTTC
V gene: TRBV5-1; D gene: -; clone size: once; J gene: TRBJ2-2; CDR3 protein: CASRNNANTGELFF; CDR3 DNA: TGCGCCAGCAGGAACAACGCGAACACCGGGGAGCTGTTTTTT